The table lists the clone carrying this T cell receptor beta chain with a few counts. Antigen specificity is unknown. cDNA libraries for TCR beta contained unique molecular identifiers. Each sample of roughly 0.9 to 11 million input T cells yielded about 500,000 cDNA molecules, so each molecule approximated one T cell. TCRdb called the PCR reads again in MiXCR, with one record for every CDR3 protein. The sample gives hundreds of thousands of distinct CDR3 sequences, about 40% of which show up once; around 1.7% is in the top ten. The sample comes from a study of post-analysis software for immune sequencing data. As for the study in general: Disease trajectories encompassed relapsing-remitting, secondary progressive and progressive-relapsing multiple sclerosis.

Regarding the study as a whole: Multiple sclerosis patients had significantly lower normalized Chao1 diversity than controls. Batch-matched samples strongly co-clustered by F measure.

The sample was blood. This receptor was identified in a girl between 5 and 17 years old with multiple sclerosis.

CDR3: CASSTHRDRGNNEQFF. The CDR3 DNA sequence: TGCGCCAGCAGCACACACCGGGACAGGGGTAACAATGAGCAGTTCTTC. V is TRBV5-1 and J is TRBJ2-1; 10 bases match TRBD1. V was pared by 4 bases and J by 5 bases, with 9 bases of the junction left unmatched. CDR3 length equals 16 residues. The germline V gene encodes CDR1 SGHRS and CDR2 YFSETQ.